This T cell receptor (beta chain) is from a study of cytomegalovirus exposure and HLA in healthy donors. PCR amplification relied on 60 Vbeta primers (plus 13 Jbeta primers). TCRdb keeps only in-frame clones here, not all; method: immunoSEQ multiplex PCR. The data contain under 200,000 clones, 75% of them seen just once; the ten biggest clones take up around 4.6%. The CDR3 sequence is 14 residues long. The ends lost 2 bases at V and 3 bases at J; junction bases unmatched: 3. CDR1 and CDR2 (germline): LNHDA, SQIVND (reference sequence). Notes on the study in general: Most TCR beta V segments were productive about 87% or about 30% of the time in an earlier analysis. Researchers reported in a later analysis that a missense DCLRE1C variant was tied to TCR beta V- and J-gene trimming. Later work associated fewer than 20,000 TCR beta sequences with HLA alleles at 0.05 false discovery rate.

This clone has a single count. Its antigen is still unknown. Other DNA sequences in this specimen translate into the identical CDR3. The chain is built from TRBV19 and TRBJ2-7; 8 bases agree with TRBD1. This TCR derives from a male donor in good health and CMV-seronegative. Input material: PBMCs. The chain's CDR3 is CASSITGGIYEQYF. The CDR3 region has the DNA TGTGCCAGTAGTATAACAGGGGGAATCTACGAGCAGTACTTC. The full variable domain, completed using reference TRBV19 and TRBJ2-7, is DGGITQSPKYLFRKEGQNVTLSCEQNLNHDAMYWYRQDPGQGLRLIYYSQIVNDFQKGDIAEGYSVSREKKESFPLTVTSAQKNPTAFYLCASSITGGIYEQYFGPGTRLTVT.